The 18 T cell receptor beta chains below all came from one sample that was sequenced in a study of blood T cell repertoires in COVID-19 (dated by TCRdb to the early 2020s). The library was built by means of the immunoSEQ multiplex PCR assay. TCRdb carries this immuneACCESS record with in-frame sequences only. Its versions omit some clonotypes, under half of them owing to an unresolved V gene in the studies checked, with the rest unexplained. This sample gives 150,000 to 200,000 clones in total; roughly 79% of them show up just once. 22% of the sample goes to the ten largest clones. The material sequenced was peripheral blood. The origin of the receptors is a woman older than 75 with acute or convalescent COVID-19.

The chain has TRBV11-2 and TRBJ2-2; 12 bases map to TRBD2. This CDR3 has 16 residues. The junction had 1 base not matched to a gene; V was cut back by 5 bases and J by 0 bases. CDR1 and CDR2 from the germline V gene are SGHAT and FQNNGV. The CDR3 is CASSRTSGTNTGELFF. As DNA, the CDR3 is TGTGCCAGCAGCCGGACTAGCGGGACGAACACCGGGGAGCTGTTTTTT.

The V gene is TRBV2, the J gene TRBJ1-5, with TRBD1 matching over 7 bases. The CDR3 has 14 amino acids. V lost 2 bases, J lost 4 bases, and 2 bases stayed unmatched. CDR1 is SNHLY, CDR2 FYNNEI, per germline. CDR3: CASSEWDSNQPQHF. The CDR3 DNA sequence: TGTGCCAGCAGTGAATGGGACAGTAATCAGCCCCAGCATTTT.

The DNA of the CDR3 is TGTGCCAGTAGTTCCTCCGGGACAGACAATGAAAAACTGTTTTTT. Protein sequence: CASSSSGTDNEKLFF. J is TRBJ1-4 and V is TRBV19, with 7 bases that match TRBD1. Germline CDR1 reads LNHDA; CDR2 reads SQIVND (reference sequence). The length of the CDR3 is 15 residues. V was clipped by 5 bases and J by 5 bases; unmatched bases: 8.

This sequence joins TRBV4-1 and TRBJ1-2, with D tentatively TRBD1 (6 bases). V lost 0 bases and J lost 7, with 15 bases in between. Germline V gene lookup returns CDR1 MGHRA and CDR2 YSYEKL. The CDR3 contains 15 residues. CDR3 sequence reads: CASSQDTGGRSGYTF. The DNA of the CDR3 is TGCGCCAGCAGCCAAGATACCGGGGGGCGGAGTGGCTACACCTTC.

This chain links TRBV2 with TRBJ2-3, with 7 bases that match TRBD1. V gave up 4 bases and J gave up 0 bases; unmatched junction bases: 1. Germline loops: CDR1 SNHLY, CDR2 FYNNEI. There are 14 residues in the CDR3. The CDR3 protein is CASSGDSSTDTQYF. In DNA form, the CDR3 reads TGTGCCAGCAGTGGGGACAGTAGCACAGATACGCAGTATTTT.

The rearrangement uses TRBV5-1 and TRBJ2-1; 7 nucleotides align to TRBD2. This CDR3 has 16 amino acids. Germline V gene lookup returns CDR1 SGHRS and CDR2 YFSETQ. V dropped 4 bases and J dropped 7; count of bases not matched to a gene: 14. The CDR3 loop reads CASSLTLGGGWNEQFF. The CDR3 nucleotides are TGCGCCAGCAGCCTGACACTGGGGGGAGGGTGGAATGAGCAGTTCTTC.

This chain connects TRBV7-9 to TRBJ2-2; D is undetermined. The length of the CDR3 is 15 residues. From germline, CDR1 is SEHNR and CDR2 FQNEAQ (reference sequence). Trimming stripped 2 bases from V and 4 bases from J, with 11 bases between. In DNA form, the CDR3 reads TGTGCCAGCAGCTTAATTGCGGTTATCACCGGGGAGCTGTTTTTT. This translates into CASSLIAVITGELFF.

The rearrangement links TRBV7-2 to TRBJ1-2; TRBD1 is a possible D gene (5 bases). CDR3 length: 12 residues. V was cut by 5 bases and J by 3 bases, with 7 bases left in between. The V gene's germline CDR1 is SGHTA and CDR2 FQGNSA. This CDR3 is CASSGADYGYTF. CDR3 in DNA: TGTGCCAGCAGCGGGGCAGACTATGGCTACACCTTC.

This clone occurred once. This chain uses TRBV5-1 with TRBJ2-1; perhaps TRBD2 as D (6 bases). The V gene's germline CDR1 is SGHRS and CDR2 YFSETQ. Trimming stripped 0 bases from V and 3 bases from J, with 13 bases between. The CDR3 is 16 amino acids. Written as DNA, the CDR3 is TGCGCCAGCAGCTTGGTCACTAGCATTGGCTACAATGAGCAGTTCTTC. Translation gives CASSLVTSIGYNEQFF.

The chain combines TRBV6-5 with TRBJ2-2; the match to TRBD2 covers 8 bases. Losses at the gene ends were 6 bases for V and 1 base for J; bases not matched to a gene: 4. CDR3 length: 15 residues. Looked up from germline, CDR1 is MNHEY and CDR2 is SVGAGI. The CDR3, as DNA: TGTGCCAGCAGCTTTAGCGGGAAGAACACCGGGGAGCTGTTTTTT. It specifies CASSFSGKNTGELFF.

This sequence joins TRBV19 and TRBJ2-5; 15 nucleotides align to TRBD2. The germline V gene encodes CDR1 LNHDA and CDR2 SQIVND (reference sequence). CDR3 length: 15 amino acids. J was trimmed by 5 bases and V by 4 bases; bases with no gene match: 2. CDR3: CASSKGLAGGETQYF. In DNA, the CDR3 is TGTGCCAGTAGTAAGGGACTAGCGGGAGGCGAGACCCAGTACTTC.

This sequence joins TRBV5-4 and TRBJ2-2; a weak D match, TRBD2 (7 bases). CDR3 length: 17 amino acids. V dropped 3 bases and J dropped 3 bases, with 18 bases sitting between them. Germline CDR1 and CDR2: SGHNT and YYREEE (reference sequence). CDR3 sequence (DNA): TGTGCCAGCAGCTCGGGGGGCGCTAGCGGATACACCGGGGAGCTGTTTTTT. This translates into CASSSGGASGYTGELFF.

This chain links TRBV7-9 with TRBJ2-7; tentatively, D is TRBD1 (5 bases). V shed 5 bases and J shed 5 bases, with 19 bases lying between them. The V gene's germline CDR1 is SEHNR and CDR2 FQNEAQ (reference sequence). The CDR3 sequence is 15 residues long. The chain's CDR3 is CASSHLAGSGDEQYF. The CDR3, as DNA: TGTGCCAGCAGCCATTTAGCAGGGTCCGGCGACGAGCAGTACTTC.

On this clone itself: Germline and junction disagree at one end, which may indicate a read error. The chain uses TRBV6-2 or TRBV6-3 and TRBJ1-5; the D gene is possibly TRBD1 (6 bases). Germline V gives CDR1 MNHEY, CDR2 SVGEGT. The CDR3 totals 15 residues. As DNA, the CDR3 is TGTGCCAGCAGCCCGGGACACCGGAGCATTCAGCCCCAGCATTTT. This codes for CASSPGHRSIQPQHF.

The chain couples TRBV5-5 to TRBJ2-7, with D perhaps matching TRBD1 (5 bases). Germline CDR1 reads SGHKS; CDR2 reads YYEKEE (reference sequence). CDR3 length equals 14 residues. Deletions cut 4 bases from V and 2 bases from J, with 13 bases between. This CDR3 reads CASSDSPGPYEQYF. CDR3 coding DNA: TGTGCCAGCAGCGATTCTCCAGGGCCCTACGAGCAGTACTTC.

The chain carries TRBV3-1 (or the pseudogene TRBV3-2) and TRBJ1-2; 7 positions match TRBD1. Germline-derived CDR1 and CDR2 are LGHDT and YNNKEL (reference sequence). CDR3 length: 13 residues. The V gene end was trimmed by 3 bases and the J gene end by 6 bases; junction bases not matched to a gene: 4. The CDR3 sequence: CASSHRGKNGYTF. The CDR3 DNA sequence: TGTGCCAGCAGCCACAGGGGGAAGAATGGCTACACCTTC.

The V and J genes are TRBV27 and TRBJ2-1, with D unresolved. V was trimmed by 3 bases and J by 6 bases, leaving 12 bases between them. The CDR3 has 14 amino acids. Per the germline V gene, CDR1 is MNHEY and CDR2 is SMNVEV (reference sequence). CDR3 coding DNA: TGTGCCAGCAGTTTTGTAGACAACTCCAATGAGCAGTTCTTC. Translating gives CASSFVDNSNEQFF.

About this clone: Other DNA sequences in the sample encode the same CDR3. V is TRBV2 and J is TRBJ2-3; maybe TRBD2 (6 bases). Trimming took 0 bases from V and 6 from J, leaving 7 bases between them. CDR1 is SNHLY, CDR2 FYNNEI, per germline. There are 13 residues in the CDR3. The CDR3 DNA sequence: TGTGCCAGCAGTGAAGCAAGCGGGGATACGCAGTATTTT. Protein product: CASSEASGDTQYF.